Presented here are 29 T cell receptor beta chains from one specimen sequenced in a study of cytotoxic CD8 clonotypes in ibrutinib-treated CLL. TCRdb's table, derived via immunoSEQ multiplex PCR, lists solely in-frame clones and lacks some. The sample lists 25,000 to 30,000 clones; about 75% were seen once. The material sequenced was PBMCs, taken after 36 months of ibrutinib treatment. The source of these receptors is a human donor with chronic lymphocytic leukemia.

This clone is a singleton in its sample. The chain employs TRBV6-5 and TRBJ2-7; perhaps TRBD2 as D (6 bases). V was shortened by 3 bases and J by 2 bases, with 14 bases between the two germline ends. Germline V gene data show CDR1 as MNHEY and CDR2 as SVGAGI. This CDR3 has 15 amino acids. The CDR3 sequence: CASSYIRGGTYEQYF. The CDR3 DNA is TGTGCCAGCAGTTATATCCGGGGAGGAACCTACGAGCAGTACTTC.

This chain connects TRBV2 to TRBJ1-2; no firm D call. Germline values: CDR1 SNHLY, CDR2 FYNNEI. There are 11 residues in the CDR3. Trimming removed 4 bases from V and 12 bases from J, with 12 bases in between. Here the CDR3 reads CASSVVRADTF. CDR3 in DNA: TGTGCCAGCAGTGTAGTTCGGGCCGACACCTTC.

This rearrangement joins TRBV7-8 to TRBJ1-2, with D perhaps TRBD1 (5 bases). The CDR3 runs to 14 residues. Germline V lookup: CDR1 SGHVS, CDR2 FQNEAQ. V lost 1 base to trimming and J lost 8 bases, with 14 bases between them. The CDR3 spells CASSLDGREKGYTF. CDR3 in DNA: TGTGCCAGCAGCTTAGACGGCAGGGAGAAGGGCTACACCTTC.

V usage is TRBV5-1 and J usage is TRBJ2-7, with D possibly being TRBD2 (6 bases). Germline V CDR1 and CDR2: SGHRS, YFSETQ. The CDR3 is 14 amino acids. Deletions cut 5 bases from V and 1 base from J, with 13 bases between. The CDR3 is CASRDTGGSYEQYF. CDR3 nucleotide sequence: TGCGCCAGCAGGGACACAGGAGGGTCCTACGAGCAGTACTTC.

The gene calls are TRBV5-1 and TRBJ2-2; no clear D. Germline CDR1 reads SGHRS; CDR2 reads YFSETQ. This CDR3 has 16 residues. Trimming left V 0 bases short and J 4 bases short, with 13 bases between. CDR3 DNA: TGCGCCAGCAGCTTGGAAGGGTTGATGAGCACCGGGGAGCTGTTTTTT. Amino acid sequence: CASSLEGLMSTGELFF.

The chain is built from TRBV19 and TRBJ1-2; D is ambiguous. Germline V gene data show CDR1 as LNHDA and CDR2 as SQIVND (reference sequence). V shed 11 bases and J shed 4 bases, with 14 bases lying between them. This CDR3 is 12 amino acids long. The CDR3: CAASGKSYGYTF. In DNA form, the CDR3 reads TGTGCCGCGTCGGGGAAGAGCTATGGCTACACCTTC.

This clone showed up just a few times. The chain is built from TRBV11-1 and TRBJ1-1; the D is unclear. Per germline, CDR1 SGHAT and CDR2 FQDESV (reference sequence). The CDR3 extends over 16 amino acids. V lost 5 bases and J lost 6, with 22 bases in between. The CDR3 bases are TGTGCCAGCAGCCCTACCCCGGTGGCAGCACTACCTGAAGCTTTCTTT. Protein: CASSPTPVAALPEAFF.

The chain uses TRBV27 and TRBJ2-7; D is possibly TRBD2 (7 bases). V was trimmed by 5 bases and J by 2 bases, leaving 10 bases between them. The CDR3 covers 13 residues. CDR1 and CDR2 (germline): MNHEY, SMNVEV (reference sequence). CDR3 in amino acids: CASSVGGPYEQYF. CDR3 bases: TGTGCCAGCAGTGTGGGGGGGCCCTACGAGCAGTACTTC.

The rearrangement uses TRBV5-1 and TRBJ2-2; TRBD1 agrees at 8 bases. CDR3 length: 15 amino acids. The J segment lost 1 base and the V segment lost 3 bases, leaving 2 bases of the junction unmatched. Germline-derived CDR1 and CDR2 are SGHRS and YFSETQ. CDR3 in DNA: TGCGCCAGCAGCTACGGGACAGGGAACACCGGGGAGCTGTTTTTT. It yields the protein CASSYGTGNTGELFF.

This rearrangement joins TRBV10-3 to TRBJ1-2; TRBD1 matches at 10 bases. Looked up from germline, CDR1 is ENHRY and CDR2 is SYGVKD. Losses at the gene ends were 7 bases for V and 8 bases for J; bases not matched to a gene: 10. This CDR3 has 14 amino acids. The CDR3 protein is CAITNGTGVSGYTF. DNA of the CDR3: TGTGCCATCACCAATGGGACAGGGGTATCAGGCTACACCTTC.

This sequence joins TRBV19 and TRBJ1-2; perhaps TRBD1 as D (6 bases). V shed 10 bases and J shed 4 bases, with 22 bases lying between them. CDR1 is LNHDA and CDR2 is SQIVND in the germline V gene (reference sequence). The CDR3 totals 15 residues. CDR3 DNA sequence: TGTGCCACCTCCCCCACGGCAGGGGTAGGCTATGGCTACACCTTC. Its protein product is CATSPTAGVGYGYTF.

The gene calls are TRBV7-2 and TRBJ1-3; TRBD1 aligns across 7 bases. CDR1 is SGHTA and CDR2 is FQGNSA in the germline V gene. The CDR3 sequence is 14 residues long. V was pared by 5 bases and J by 2 bases, with 3 bases of the junction left unmatched. The CDR3 loop reads CASSPGGAGNTIYF. CDR3 DNA sequence: TGTGCCAGCAGCCCAGGGGGTGCTGGAAACACCATATATTTT.

The table lists this clone with a few counts. V and J are TRBV5-1 and TRBJ2-7, with 9 bases aligning to TRBD1. The CDR3 has 15 residues. CDR1 and CDR2 from the germline V gene are SGHRS and YFSETQ. V dropped 3 bases and J dropped 1; count of bases not matched to a gene: 5. CDR3 residues: CASSWGQGLSYEQYF. As DNA, the CDR3 is TGCGCCAGCAGCTGGGGACAGGGCCTTTCCTACGAGCAGTACTTC.

CDR3 in amino acids: CASSVVGITGELFF. In DNA, the CDR3 is TGTGCCAGCAGCGTAGTGGGGATCACCGGGGAGCTGTTTTTT. This rearrangement joins TRBV9 to TRBJ2-2; D call uncertain. This CDR3 has 14 residues. The germline V gene encodes CDR1 SGDLS and CDR2 YYNGEE. With 0 bases removed from V and 4 bases from J, the gap between germline ends came to 7 bases.

The V gene is TRBV7-9, the J gene TRBJ1-1; D is possibly TRBD1 (6 bases). This CDR3 region has 12 residues. Trimming took 4 bases from V and 5 from J, leaving 8 bases between them. Germline-derived CDR1 and CDR2 are SEHNR and FQNEAQ (reference sequence). This chain's CDR3 is CASSSQGTEAFF. In nucleotides, the CDR3 is TGTGCCAGCAGCTCCCAGGGGACTGAAGCTTTCTTT.

The rearrangement links TRBV13 to TRBJ2-7; TRBD2 matches 7 bases. The CDR3 is 15 amino acids. Germline values: CDR1 PRHDT, CDR2 FYEKMQ (reference sequence). J was trimmed by 3 bases and V by 7 bases; bases with no gene match: 12. This CDR3 reads CASTPGGGPHYEQYF. CDR3 nucleotides: TGTGCCAGCACTCCTGGGGGGGGTCCTCACTACGAGCAGTACTTC.

Here the CDR3 reads CASSLAESYEQYF. The CDR3 DNA is TGTGCCAGCAGCTTAGCGGAGTCCTACGAGCAGTACTTC. J is TRBJ2-7 and V is TRBV7-6; D is unclear. Germline V gives CDR1 SGHVS, CDR2 FNYEAQ. CDR3 length: 13 amino acids. V was clipped by 0 bases and J by 1 base, with 4 bases between them.

The rearrangement joins TRBV5-1 to TRBJ2-5; D assignment may be TRBD1 or TRBD2 (6 bases each). The CDR3 is 14 residues long. Between the trimmed V and J ends, which lost 0 bases and 5 bases, there was a span of 11 bases. Germline CDR1 is SGHRS and CDR2 is YFSETQ. The CDR3 region is CASSLGGASETQYF. In DNA, the CDR3 is TGCGCCAGCAGCTTGGGGGGGGCGAGTGAGACCCAGTACTTC.

The chain links TRBV7-9 to TRBJ2-1, with TRBD1 matching 11 bases. Germline assignment: CDR1 SEHNR and CDR2 FQNEAQ (reference sequence). CDR3 length: 15 residues. V lost 7 bases, J lost 4 bases, and 6 bases stayed unmatched. In DNA form, the CDR3 reads TGTGCCAGCACACCGGACAGGGGGCTGTACAATGAGCAGTTCTTC. Translation gives CASTPDRGLYNEQFF.

The CDR3 region is CASSYAGSDSPLHF. In nucleotides, the CDR3 is TGTGCCAGCAGTTACGCGGGGTCGGATTCACCCCTCCACTTT. The V call is TRBV6-5, the J call TRBJ1-6, with D hard to call. Per germline, CDR1 MNHEY and CDR2 SVGAGI. The CDR3 covers 14 residues. Trimming removed 2 bases at V and 8 bases at J, with 10 bases between.

CDR3 sequence (DNA): TGTGCCAGCAGCACAGGGGGACTCGGGTACGAGCAGTACTTC. Translated, it gives CASSTGGLGYEQYF. The chain employs TRBV7-6 and TRBJ2-7, with TRBD1 matching 8 bases. CDR1 and CDR2 from the germline V gene are SGHVS and FNYEAQ. J was trimmed by 4 bases and V by 5 bases; bases with no gene match: 7. The CDR3 is 14 residues long.

V usage is TRBV11-2 and J usage is TRBJ2-3, with D perhaps matching TRBD1 (6 bases). The CDR3 runs 15 residues. V was trimmed by 2 bases and J by 3 bases, leaving 12 bases between them. CDR1 is SGHAT and CDR2 is FQNNGV in the germline V gene. The CDR3 is CASSLQRGKTDTQYF. The CDR3 nucleotides read TGTGCCAGCAGCTTACAAAGGGGGAAGACAGATACGCAGTATTTT.

This chain links TRBV4-3 with TRBJ2-7; no definite D call. Germline V gives CDR1 LGHNA, CDR2 YSLEER. This CDR3 spans 14 amino acids. V was shortened by 1 base and J by 2 bases, with 9 bases between the two germline ends. The CDR3 DNA is TGCGCCAGCAGCCAAGGGACGGCTACCTACGAGCAGTACTTC. The encoded protein is CASSQGTATYEQYF.

The rearrangement uses TRBV11-2 and TRBJ2-1, with D unresolved. Germline V lookup: CDR1 SGHAT, CDR2 FQNNGV. CDR3 size: 12 residues. V was cut by 1 base and J by 7 bases, with 5 bases left in between. For the CDR3, the DNA is TGTGCCAGCAGCTTAGGCTTAAATGAGCAGTTCTTC. Protein: CASSLGLNEQFF.

The rearrangement links TRBV9 to TRBJ2-3; TRBD2 matches at 7 bases. V trimming: 7 bases; J trimming: 1 base; junction bases outside the gene matches: 0. CDR3 length equals 12 residues. CDR1 is SGDLS and CDR2 is YYNGEE in the germline V gene. CDR3 in amino acids: CASAGGTDTQYF. In nucleotides, the CDR3 is TGTGCCAGCGCGGGGGGCACAGATACGCAGTATTTT.

The chain uses TRBV2 and TRBJ1-1; a possible D gene is TRBD1 (5 bases). Germline loops: CDR1 SNHLY, CDR2 FYNNEI. The germline V and J ends were trimmed by 8 bases and 7 bases, with 20 bases remaining between them. CDR3 length equals 14 residues. The CDR3 sequence is CASEDRGMGIEAFF. The CDR3 DNA reads TGTGCCAGCGAGGATCGGGGGATGGGGATTGAAGCTTTCTTT.

The V and J genes are TRBV5-6 and TRBJ1-3, with 8 bases lining up with TRBD1. V shed 3 bases and J 7 bases; nucleotides not matched to a gene: 6. This CDR3 comprises 14 residues. Looked up from germline, CDR1 is SGHDT and CDR2 is YYEEEE. CDR3 protein: CASSSDRASNTIYF. CDR3 DNA: TGTGCCAGCAGCTCGGACAGGGCAAGCAACACCATATATTTT.

The gene calls are TRBV9 and TRBJ2-7; maybe TRBD2 (7 bases). There are 14 residues in the CDR3. Trimming cost V 4 bases and J 3 bases, with 14 bases left between them. The germline CDR1 and CDR2 sequences are SGDLS and YYNGEE. The CDR3 sequence: CASSPGGRIYEQYF. CDR3 nucleotide sequence: TGTGCCAGCAGCCCCGGGGGGCGGATCTACGAGCAGTACTTC.

The chain couples TRBV19 to TRBJ2-7; D might be TRBD1 (5 bases). This CDR3 comprises 14 residues. V lost 2 bases and J 6 bases, leaving 14 bases between the germline ends. CDR1 LNHDA and CDR2 SQIVND come from the germline V gene (reference sequence). The CDR3 nucleotides read TGTGCCAGTAGTATAAACGGCAGGGATATCGAGCAGTACTTC. Amino acids: CASSINGRDIEQYF.